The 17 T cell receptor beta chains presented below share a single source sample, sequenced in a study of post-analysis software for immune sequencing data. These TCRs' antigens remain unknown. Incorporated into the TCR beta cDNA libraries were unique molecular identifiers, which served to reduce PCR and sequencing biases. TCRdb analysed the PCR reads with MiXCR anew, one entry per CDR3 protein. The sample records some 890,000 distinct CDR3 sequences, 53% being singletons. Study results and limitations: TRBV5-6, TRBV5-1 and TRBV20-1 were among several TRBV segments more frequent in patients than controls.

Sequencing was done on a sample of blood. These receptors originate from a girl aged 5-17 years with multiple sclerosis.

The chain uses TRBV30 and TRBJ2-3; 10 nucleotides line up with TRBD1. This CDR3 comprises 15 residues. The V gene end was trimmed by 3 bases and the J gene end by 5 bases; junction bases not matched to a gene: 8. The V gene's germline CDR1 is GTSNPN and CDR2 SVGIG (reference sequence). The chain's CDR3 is CAWSLTGGQGDTQYF. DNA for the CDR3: TGTGCCTGGAGCCTGACAGGGGGCCAGGGAGATACGCAGTATTTT.

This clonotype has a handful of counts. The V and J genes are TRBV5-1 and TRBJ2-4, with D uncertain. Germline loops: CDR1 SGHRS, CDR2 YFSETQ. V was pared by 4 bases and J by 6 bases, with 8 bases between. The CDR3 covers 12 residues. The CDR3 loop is CASSPDPNIQYF. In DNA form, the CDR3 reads TGCGCCAGCAGCCCTGACCCAAACATTCAGTACTTC.

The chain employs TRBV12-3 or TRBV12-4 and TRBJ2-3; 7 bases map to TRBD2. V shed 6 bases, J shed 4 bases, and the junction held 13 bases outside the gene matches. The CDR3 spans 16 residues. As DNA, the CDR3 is TGTGCCAGCAGGACCAGCGGGGCTTCCGGGGCAGATACGCAGTATTTT. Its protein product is CASRTSGASGADTQYF.

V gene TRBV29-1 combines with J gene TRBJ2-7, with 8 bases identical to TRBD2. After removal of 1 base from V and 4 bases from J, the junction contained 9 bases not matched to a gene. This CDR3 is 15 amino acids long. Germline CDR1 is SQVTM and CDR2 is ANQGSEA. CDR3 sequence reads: CSVEGVAGGSYEQYF. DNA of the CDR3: TGCAGCGTTGAAGGGGTGGCGGGAGGATCGTACGAGCAGTACTTC.

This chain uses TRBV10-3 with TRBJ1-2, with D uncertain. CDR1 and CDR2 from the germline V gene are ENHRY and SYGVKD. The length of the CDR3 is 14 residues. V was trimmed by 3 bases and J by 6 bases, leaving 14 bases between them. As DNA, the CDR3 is TGTGCCATCAGTGATTTCGTCGGGGTCAATGGCTACACCTTC. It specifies CAISDFVGVNGYTF.

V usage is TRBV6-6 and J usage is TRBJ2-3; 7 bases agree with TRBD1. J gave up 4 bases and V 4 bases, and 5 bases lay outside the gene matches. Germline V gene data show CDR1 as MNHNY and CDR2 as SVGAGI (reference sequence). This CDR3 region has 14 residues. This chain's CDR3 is CASSCDRVPDTQYF. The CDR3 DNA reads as TGTGCCAGCAGTTGCGACAGGGTTCCAGATACGCAGTATTTT.

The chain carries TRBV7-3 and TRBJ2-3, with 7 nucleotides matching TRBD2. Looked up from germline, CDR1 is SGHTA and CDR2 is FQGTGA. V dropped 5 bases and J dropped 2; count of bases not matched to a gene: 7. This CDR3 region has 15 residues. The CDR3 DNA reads TGTGCCAGCAGCGCGTCTAGCGGACTCACAGATACGCAGTATTTT. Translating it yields CASSASSGLTDTQYF.

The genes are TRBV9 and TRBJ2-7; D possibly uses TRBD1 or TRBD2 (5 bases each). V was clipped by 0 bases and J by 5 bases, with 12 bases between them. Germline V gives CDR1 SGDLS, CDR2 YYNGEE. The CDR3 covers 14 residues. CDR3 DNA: TGTGCCAGCAGCGTAGAACCGGGGCGTAACGAGCAGTACTTC. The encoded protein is CASSVEPGRNEQYF. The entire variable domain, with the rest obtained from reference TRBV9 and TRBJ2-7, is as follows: DSGVTQTPKHLITATGQRVTLRCSPRSGDLSVYWYQQSLDQGLQFLIQYYNGEERAKGNILERFSAQQFPDLHSELNLSSLELGDSALYFCASSVEPGRNEQYFGPGTRLTVT.

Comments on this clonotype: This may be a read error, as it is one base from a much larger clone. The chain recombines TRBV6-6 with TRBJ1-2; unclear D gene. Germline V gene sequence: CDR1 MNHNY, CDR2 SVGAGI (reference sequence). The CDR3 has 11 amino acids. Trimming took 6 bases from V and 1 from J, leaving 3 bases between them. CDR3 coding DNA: TGTGCCAGCAGATTTAACTATGGCTACACCTTC. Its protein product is CASRFNYGYTF.

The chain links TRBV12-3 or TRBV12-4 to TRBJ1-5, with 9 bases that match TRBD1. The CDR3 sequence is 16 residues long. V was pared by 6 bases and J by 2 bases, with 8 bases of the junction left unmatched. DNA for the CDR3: TGTGCCAGCAGCCGGGACAGGGTGGATGGCAATCAGCCCCAGCATTTT. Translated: CASSRDRVDGNQPQHF.

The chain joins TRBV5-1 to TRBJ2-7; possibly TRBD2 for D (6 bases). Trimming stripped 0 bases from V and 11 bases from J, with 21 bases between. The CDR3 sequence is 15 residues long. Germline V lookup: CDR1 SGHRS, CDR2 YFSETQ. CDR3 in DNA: TGCGCCAGCAGCTTGGGCCGCGGGACCGCCGAAGGGGAGTACTTC. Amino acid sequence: CASSLGRGTAEGEYF. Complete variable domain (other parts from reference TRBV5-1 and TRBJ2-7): KAGVTQTPRYLIKTRGQQVTLSCSPISGHRSVSWYQQTPGQGLQFLFEYFSETQRNKGNFPGRFSGRQFSNSRSEMNVSTLELGDSALYLCASSLGRGTAEGEYFGPGTRLTVT.

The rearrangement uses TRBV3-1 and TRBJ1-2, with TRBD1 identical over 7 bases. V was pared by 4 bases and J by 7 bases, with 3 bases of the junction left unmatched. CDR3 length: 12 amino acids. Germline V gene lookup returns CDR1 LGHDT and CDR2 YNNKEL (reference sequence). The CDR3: CASSLQGLGYTF. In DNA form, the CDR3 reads TGTGCCAGCAGCCTACAGGGGCTTGGCTACACCTTC.

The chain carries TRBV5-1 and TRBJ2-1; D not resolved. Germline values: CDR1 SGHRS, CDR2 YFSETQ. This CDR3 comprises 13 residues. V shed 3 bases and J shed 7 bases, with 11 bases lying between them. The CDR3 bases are TGCGCCAGCAGCTCCCGCGAGCAAAATGAGCAGTTCTTC. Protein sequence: CASSSREQNEQFF.

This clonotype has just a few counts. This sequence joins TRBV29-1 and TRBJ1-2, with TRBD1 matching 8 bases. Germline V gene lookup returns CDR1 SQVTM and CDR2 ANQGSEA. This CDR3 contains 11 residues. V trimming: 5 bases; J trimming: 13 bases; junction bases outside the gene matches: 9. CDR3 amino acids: CSVFPGQGGTF. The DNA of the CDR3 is TGCAGCGTTTTCCCCGGACAGGGAGGCACCTTC.

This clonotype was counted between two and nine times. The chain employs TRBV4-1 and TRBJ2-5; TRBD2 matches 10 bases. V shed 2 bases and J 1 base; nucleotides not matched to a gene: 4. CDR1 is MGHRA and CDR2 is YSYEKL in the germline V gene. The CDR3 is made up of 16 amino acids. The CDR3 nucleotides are TGCGCCAGCAGCCAAATAGCGGGGGGCTTCCAAGAGACCCAGTACTTC. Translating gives CASSQIAGGFQETQYF.

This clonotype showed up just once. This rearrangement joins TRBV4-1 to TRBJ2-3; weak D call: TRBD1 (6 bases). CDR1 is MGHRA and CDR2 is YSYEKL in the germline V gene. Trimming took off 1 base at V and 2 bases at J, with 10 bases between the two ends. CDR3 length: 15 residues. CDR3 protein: CASSQGTANTDTQYF. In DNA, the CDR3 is TGCGCCAGCAGCCAAGGGACAGCCAACACAGATACGCAGTATTTT.

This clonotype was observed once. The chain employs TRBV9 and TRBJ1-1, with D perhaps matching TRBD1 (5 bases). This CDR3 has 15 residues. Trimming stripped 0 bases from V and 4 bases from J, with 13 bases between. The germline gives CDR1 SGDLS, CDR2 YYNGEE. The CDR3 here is CASSVDLGDSTEAFF. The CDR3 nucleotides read TGTGCCAGCAGCGTAGATCTGGGGGATAGCACTGAAGCTTTCTTT.